This T cell receptor beta chain was observed in a study of beta chain features in type 1 diabetes. About the study: All of the samples together had some 99 million sorted cells examined.

The whole isolated RNA underwent reverse transcription, so sequencing captured expressed TCRB transcripts. Reads from naive, central memory and regulatory T cell samples averaged about 3.9 million. The repertoire was sequenced with immunoSEQ multiplex PCR; TCRdb's copy has only in-frame clones and lacks some. The sample shows roughly 450,000 clones, about 15% of them seen only once. Study outcomes and limitations: Healthy donors had naive, central memory and Treg TCRB repertoires that appeared less similar than those seen among patients.

This clone was seen more than once but under ten times. What it binds is unknown. There are 11 residues in the CDR3. The V gene's germline CDR1 is SGHNT and CDR2 YENEEA. V was trimmed by 5 bases and J by 4 bases, leaving 5 bases between them. The sample was naive CD4+ T cells from blood. The source is a young man in good health. The chain has TRBV11-3 and TRBJ1-1; D unclear. Here the CDR3 reads CASSLGTEAFF. DNA of the CDR3: TGTGCCAGCAGCCTCGGCACTGAAGCTTTCTTT.